Listed here are 9 T cell receptor beta chains from one sample, sequenced in a study of shared clonotypes between healthy human individuals (dated by TCRdb to the early 2020s). Libraries were prepared through the immunoSEQ multiplex PCR assay. Drawn from immuneACCESS, this table holds only the in-frame rearrangements with V and J called that TCRdb kept. Clones are partly lost; checked studies trace under half to an unresolved V gene and leave the rest unexplained. The sample table records 1.6 million or so clones; 97% to 99% of these occur just once. The ten largest clones take up 0.36% of the sample. The sequenced sample consisted of naive CD4+ T cells sorted from blood. What this sample's cell subset or site label stands for: CD45RA+ positively selected. Every receptor here comes from a man younger than 45 in good health.

A remark on this clone: At one boundary the junction diverges from the germline segment, which might be a read error. This chain connects TRBV29-1 to TRBJ2-5; perhaps TRBD1 as D (6 bases). Germline-derived CDR1 and CDR2 are SQVTM and ANQGSEA. CDR3 length: 12 residues. DNA of the CDR3: TGCAGCGTACTACAGGGCGGAGAGGCCCAGTACTTC. Translated, it gives CSVLQGGEAQYF. Filled out from reference TRBV29-1 and TRBJ2-5, the complete variable domain reads SAVISQKPSRDICQRGTSLTIQCQVDSQVTMMFWYRQQPGQSLTLIATANQGSEATYESGFVIDKFPISRPNLTFSTLTVSNMSPEDSSIYLCSVLQGGEAQYFGPGTRLLVL.

The chain combines TRBV28 with TRBJ1-4; D is uncertain. Per germline, CDR1 MDHEN and CDR2 SYDVKM. This CDR3 comprises 15 residues. The V gene lost 5 bases and the J gene lost 0 bases, with 10 bases spanning the gap. The CDR3 reads CASSTSGTTNEKLFF. In DNA, the CDR3 is TGTGCCAGCAGTACTTCCGGAACAACTAATGAAAAACTGTTTTTT.

The rearrangement links TRBV18 to TRBJ2-4; D unclear. In germline, CDR1 is KGHSH, CDR2 LQKENI. The CDR3 has 12 residues. Trimming left V 4 bases short and J 5 bases short, with 6 bases between. The CDR3 DNA reads as TGTGCCAGCTCACAAAGAGAAAACATTCAGTACTTC. Protein sequence: CASSQRENIQYF.

The chain links TRBV11-2 to TRBJ2-2, with D maybe TRBD1 (6 bases). In germline, CDR1 is SGHAT, CDR2 FQNNGV. Trimming stripped 1 base from V and 6 bases from J, with 12 bases between. The CDR3 is 15 amino acids. As DNA, the CDR3 is TGTGCCAGCAGCTTAGCCCCTAGGGGGTCCGGGGAGCTGTTTTTT. It translates to CASSLAPRGSGELFF. The full variable domain, its missing parts supplied by reference TRBV11-2 and TRBJ2-2, is EAGVAQSPRYKIIEKRQSVAFWCNPISGHATLYWYQQILGQGPKLLIQFQNNGVVDDSQLPKDRFSAERLKGVDSTLKIQPAKLEDSAVYLCASSLAPRGSGELFFGEGSRLTVL.

The genes are TRBV5-1 and TRBJ2-5, with D perhaps TRBD1 (6 bases). CDR3 size: 13 residues. Trimming cost V 3 bases and J 3 bases, with 9 bases left between them. Germline lookup yields CDR1 SGHRS and CDR2 YFSETQ. The CDR3 DNA sequence: TGCGCCAGCAGCTCCTACAGGGAAGAGACCCAGTACTTC. Its protein product is CASSSYREETQYF.

The genes are TRBV9 and TRBJ2-5; D possibly uses TRBD1 or TRBD2 (5 bases each). V was clipped by 3 bases and J by 5 bases, with 8 bases between them. CDR3 length equals 12 residues. Germline V gene lookup returns CDR1 SGDLS and CDR2 YYNGEE. The CDR3 region has the DNA TGTGCCAGCAGCGCCGAGGGGGAGACCCAGTACTTC. Protein: CASSAEGETQYF.

This chain connects TRBV10-3 to TRBJ1-2, with D tentatively TRBD1 (6 bases). The CDR3 has 16 amino acids. Germline CDR1 reads ENHRY; CDR2 reads SYGVKD. Between the trimmed V and J ends, which lost 2 bases and 1 base, there was a span of 14 bases. DNA for the CDR3: TGTGCCATCAGTGAGACTAACAGGGCTTTTAACTATGGCTACACCTTC. As protein: CAISETNRAFNYGYTF.

The chain links TRBV7-8 to TRBJ2-2; 10 positions agree with TRBD2. Germline V gene sequence: CDR1 SGHVS, CDR2 FQNEAQ. V was clipped by 5 bases and J by 0 bases; unmatched bases: 6. The CDR3 is made up of 17 amino acids. As DNA, the CDR3 is TGTGCCAGCAGCGCCTGGACTAGCGGAGCGAACACCGGGGAGCTGTTTTTT. The encoded protein is CASSAWTSGANTGELFF.

The V and J genes are TRBV19 and TRBJ1-2, with 11 bases fitting TRBD1. This CDR3 contains 16 residues. CDR1 and CDR2 from the germline V gene are LNHDA and SQIVND (reference sequence). V shed 3 bases, J shed 5 bases, and the junction held 8 bases outside the gene matches. CDR3 residues: CASSIGQGAVWYGYTF. As DNA, the CDR3 is TGTGCCAGTAGTATTGGACAGGGGGCCGTATGGTATGGCTACACCTTC.